This T cell receptor (beta chain) stems from a study of cytomegalovirus exposure and HLA in healthy donors. The CDR3 totals 15 residues. Unmatched junction bases numbered 1, after V lost 0 bases and J lost 3 bases. Germline lookup yields CDR1 SGHRS and CDR2 YFSETQ. Points from the study as a whole: The number of N-insertions in an Asian-associated ancestry cluster was reportedly below the 666-donor mean in a later analysis.

Comment on this clone: Its antigen is unknown.

Primers: 60 Vbeta forward and 13 Jbeta reverse. The table came from immunoSEQ multiplex PCR; TCRdb's copy has only in-frame clones and leaves some out. The table has about 160,000 clones, roughly 79% seen once. Those who donated were healthy bone marrow donors. The specimen was PBMCs. The TCR comes from a man aged 25-40 years in good health and CMV-seronegative. The chain joins TRBV5-1 to TRBJ2-2; 8 bases fit TRBD2. For the CDR3, the DNA is TGCGCCAGCAGCTTGGACGGGAGGGACACCGGGGAGCTGTTTTTT. Amino acid sequence: CASSLDGRDTGELFF. Using reference TRBV5-1 and TRBJ2-2 for the parts outside the CDR3, the full variable domain is KAGVTQTPRYLIKTRGQQVTLSCSPISGHRSVSWYQQTPGQGLQFLFEYFSETQRNKGNFPGRFSGRQFSNSRSEMNVSTLELGDSALYLCASSLDGRDTGELFFGEGSRLTVL.